Here is one TCR beta chain with its context. Its antigen remains unidentified. Method: immunoSEQ multiplex PCR; TCRdb's copy keeps in-frame clones and lacks some. The repertoire holds roughly 30,000 clones, with about 76% as singletons. The length of the CDR3 is 17 residues. Trimming removed 0 bases from V and 4 bases from J; junction bases left unmatched: 10. The germline V gene has CDR1 LNHDA and CDR2 SQIVND (reference sequence). Those with chemo-refractory metastatic non-small-cell lung cancer were treated with focal radiation combined with CTLA-4 blockade using ipilimumab. The data belong to a study of radiotherapy plus CTLA-4 blockade in lung cancer. Study details: Objective responses emerged in roughly 20% of patients, and roughly 32% attained disease control.

Findings of the study overall: How blood T cell clones changed early, along with interferon-beta, reportedly forecast response best. Radiotherapy plus ipilimumab was followed by expansion in blood of tumor-derived TCR clones.

Specimen: peripheral blood, collected from a patient treated with radiotherapy plus ipilimumab. The chain employs TRBV19 and TRBJ1-1; 8 bases are a match to TRBD1. This clonotype was sampled from a human donor with non-small cell lung cancer that progressed on radiotherapy plus ipilimumab. The CDR3 reads CASSIDTLGQVGTEAFF. The CDR3 DNA sequence: TGTGCCAGTAGTATAGATACGTTGGGACAGGTCGGCACTGAAGCTTTCTTT. The whole variable domain, remainder taken from reference TRBV19 and TRBJ1-1, is DGGITQSPKYLFRKEGQNVTLSCEQNLNHDAMYWYRQDPGQGLRLIYYSQIVNDFQKGDIAEGYSVSREKKESFPLTVTSAQKNPTAFYLCASSIDTLGQVGTEAFFGQGTRLTVV.